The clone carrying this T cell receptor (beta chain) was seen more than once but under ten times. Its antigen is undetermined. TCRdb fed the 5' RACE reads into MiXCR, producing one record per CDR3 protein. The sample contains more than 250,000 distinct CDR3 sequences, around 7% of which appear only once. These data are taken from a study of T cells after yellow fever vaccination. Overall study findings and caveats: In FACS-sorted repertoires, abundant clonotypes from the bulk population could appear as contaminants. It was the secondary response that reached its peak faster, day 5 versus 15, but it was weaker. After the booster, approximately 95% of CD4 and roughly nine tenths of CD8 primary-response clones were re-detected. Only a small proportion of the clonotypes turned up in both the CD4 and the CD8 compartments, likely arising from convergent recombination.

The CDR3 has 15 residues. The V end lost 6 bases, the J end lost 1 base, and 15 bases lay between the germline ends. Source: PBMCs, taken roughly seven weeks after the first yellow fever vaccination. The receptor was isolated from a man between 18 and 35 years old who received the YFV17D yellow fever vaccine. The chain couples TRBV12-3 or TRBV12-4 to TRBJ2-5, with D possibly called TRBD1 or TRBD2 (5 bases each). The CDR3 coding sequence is TGTGCCAGCAGCCCTCACGGGGCGGGCCAAGAGACCCAGTACTTC. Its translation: CASSPHGAGQETQYF.